This T cell receptor beta chain was sequenced during a study of blood T cell repertoires in COVID-19. Across the whole study: COVID-19 samples collected from the United States, Italy and Spain covered acute and convalescent phases. PBMCs, B-cell-depleted T cells, or T cells were the source of the cDNA or gDNA that made up the material.

Original data processing: Amplification from reference gene primers served as the basis for estimated nucleated cell counts. TCRdb's table, derived via immunoSEQ multiplex PCR, lists solely in-frame clones and lacks some. V, J and clone size derive from that table, while D and trimming were established from the DNA sequence. The sample has a few hundred thousand clones, roughly nine tenths seen once; the top ten hold around a tenth. Looked up from germline, CDR1 is SGDLS and CDR2 is YYNGEE. V lost 4 bases and J lost 1; bases outside the gene matches: 4. This CDR3 region has 16 residues. Sequences were obtained from peripheral blood. The TCR originated in a man aged 35-49 years who had recovered from COVID-19. This chain joins TRBV9 and TRBJ2-5; 13 nucleotides align to TRBD2. The CDR3 sequence is CASSPGTSGTQETQYF. The CDR3 region has the DNA TGTGCCAGCAGCCCCGGGACTAGCGGGACCCAAGAGACCCAGTACTTC. Drawing the rest from reference TRBV9 and TRBJ2-5, the complete variable domain is DSGVTQTPKHLITATGQRVTLRCSPRSGDLSVYWYQQSLDQGLQFLIQYYNGEERAKGNILERFSAQQFPDLHSELNLSSLELGDSALYFCASSPGTSGTQETQYFGPGTRLLVL.